This entry lists 8 T cell receptor beta chains sequenced from one sample in a study of T-cell reconstitution after alpha-beta-depleted transplantation in children (dated by TCRdb to 2016 to 2017). This specimen's treatment or condition label, interpreted: allogeneic hematopoietic cell transplantation with graft depleted of TCRalphabeta T cells and CD19 B cells. Libraries were prepared through PCR. The reads were generated on an Illumina HiSeq 2500. To normalize quantification of the TCRbeta repertoire, the TCR libraries were built with molecular barcoding that relied on unique molecular identifiers. Using fastp trimming at Q25 and MiXCR clonotype assembly, TCRdb reanalyzed the public sequencing data and kept in-frame beta chains. Rows merge per CDR3 protein into single entries with the most common DNA and genes. This sample holds 540,000 or so distinct CDR3 sequences; 23% were observed only once. About 14% of the sample rests with the top ten.

Sequencing was performed on PBMCs, mostly from graft donor cells, taken 360 days after TCRalphabeta/CD19-depleted stem cell transplant. These receptors were taken from a boy under two years old who had a stem cell transplant for acute myeloid leukemia, so the T cells may come from the graft donor.

This clonotype was counted only a few times. The chain joins TRBV5-1 to TRBJ2-1, with 8 nucleotides matching TRBD1. Germline CDR1 and CDR2: SGHRS and YFSETQ. Unmatched junction bases numbered 8, after V lost 4 bases and J lost 5 bases. CDR3 length: 15 residues. The CDR3 sequence is CASSPGDRNDNEQFF. The CDR3 DNA reads TGCGCCAGCAGCCCGGGGGACAGGAACGACAATGAGCAGTTCTTC. Full variable domain (outside the CDR3, taken from reference TRBV5-1 and TRBJ2-1): KAGVTQTPRYLIKTRGQQVTLSCSPISGHRSVSWYQQTPGQGLQFLFEYFSETQRNKGNFPGRFSGRQFSNSRSEMNVSTLELGDSALYLCASSPGDRNDNEQFFGPGTRLTVL.

V gene TRBV15 combines with J gene TRBJ2-3; the D gene could be TRBD1 or TRBD2 (5 bases each). CDR3 size: 17 residues. Germline values: CDR1 LNHNV, CDR2 YYDKDF (reference sequence). Trimming shortened V by 5 bases and J by 2 bases, and 20 bases separated the two germline ends. This chain's CDR3 is CATSPTPGTRITDTQYF. The CDR3 nucleotides are TGTGCCACCAGCCCTACCCCCGGGACCCGGATCACAGATACGCAGTATTTT.

This clonotype was seen repeatedly, ten times or more. The V gene is TRBV27, the J gene TRBJ1-2; D ambiguous. CDR1 is MNHEY and CDR2 is SMNVEV in the germline V gene (reference sequence). This CDR3 spans 16 amino acids. V was pared by 3 bases and J by 5 bases, with 19 bases between. The CDR3 region is CASSFKQARGQYGYTF. CDR3 bases: TGTGCCAGCAGTTTTAAGCAGGCCCGAGGTCAGTATGGCTACACCTTC.

V gene TRBV25-1 combines with J gene TRBJ1-1; a possible D gene is TRBD1 (5 bases). The V end lost 3 bases, the J end lost 1 base, and 18 bases lay between the germline ends. This CDR3 is built from 17 residues. Germline V lookup: CDR1 MGHDK, CDR2 SYGVNS. The CDR3 DNA reads TGTGCCAGCAGTGAGTTCTACCTAGTCGACAGGAACACTGAAGCTTTCTTT. Residues: CASSEFYLVDRNTEAFF.

V and J are TRBV7-2 and TRBJ2-5, with D uncertain. V dropped 4 bases and J dropped 7 bases, with 22 bases sitting between them. Germline V gene lookup returns CDR1 SGHTA and CDR2 FQGNSA. The CDR3 is 16 residues long. In DNA form, the CDR3 reads TGTGCCAGCAGCTCGGCCCCGAGTCGTCTAGAAGGGACCCAGTACTTC. It is translated as CASSSAPSRLEGTQYF.

This clonotype turned up a few times. The rearrangement links TRBV9 to TRBJ2-5, with 8 bases lining up with TRBD1. CDR1 and CDR2 from the germline V gene are SGDLS and YYNGEE. The CDR3 extends over 16 amino acids. Losses at the gene ends were 4 bases for V and 2 bases for J; bases not matched to a gene: 10. This CDR3 reads CASSKGGRTGQETQYF. DNA for the CDR3: TGTGCCAGCAGCAAAGGAGGGCGGACAGGGCAAGAGACCCAGTACTTC.

The chain uses TRBV15 and TRBJ1-3; weak D call: TRBD1 (5 bases). The V gene's germline CDR1 is LNHNV and CDR2 YYDKDF (reference sequence). The length of the CDR3 is 17 residues. The V gene lost 0 bases and the J gene lost 3 bases, with 15 bases spanning the gap. CDR3 loop: CATSRDYDSGYGNTIYF. The CDR3 DNA sequence: TGTGCCACCAGCAGAGATTACGACAGTGGCTATGGAAACACCATATATTTT.

This clonotype was recorded at least ten times. The genes are TRBV6-5 and TRBJ2-5; D not resolved. Germline values: CDR1 MNHEY, CDR2 SVGAGI. Trimming took 2 bases from V and 4 from J, leaving 8 bases between them. This CDR3 is built from 13 residues. For the CDR3, the DNA is TGTGCCAGCAGTTACGCCAGGAGAGAGACCCAGTACTTC. This translates into CASSYARRETQYF.